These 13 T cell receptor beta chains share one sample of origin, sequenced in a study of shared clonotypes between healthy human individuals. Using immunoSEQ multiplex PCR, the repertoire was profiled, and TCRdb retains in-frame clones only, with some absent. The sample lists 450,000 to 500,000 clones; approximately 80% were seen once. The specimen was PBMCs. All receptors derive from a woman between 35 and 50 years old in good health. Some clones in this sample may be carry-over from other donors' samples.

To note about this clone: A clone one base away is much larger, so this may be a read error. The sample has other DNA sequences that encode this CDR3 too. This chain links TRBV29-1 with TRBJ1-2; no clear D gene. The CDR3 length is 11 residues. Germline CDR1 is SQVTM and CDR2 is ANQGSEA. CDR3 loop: CSESSNYGYTF. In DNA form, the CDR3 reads TGCAGTGAGTCCTCAAACTACGGCTACACCTTC. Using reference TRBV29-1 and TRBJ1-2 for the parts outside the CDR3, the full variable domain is SAVISQKPSRDICQRGTSLTIQCQVDSQVTMMFWYRQQPGQSLTLIATANQGSEATYESGFVIDKFPISRPNLTFSTLTVSNMSPEDSSIYLCSESSNYGYTFGSGTRLTVV.

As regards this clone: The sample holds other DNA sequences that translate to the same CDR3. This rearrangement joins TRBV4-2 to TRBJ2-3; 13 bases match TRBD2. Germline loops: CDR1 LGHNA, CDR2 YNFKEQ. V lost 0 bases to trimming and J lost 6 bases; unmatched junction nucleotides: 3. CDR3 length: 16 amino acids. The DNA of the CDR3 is TGTGCCAGCAGCCAAGAACTAGCGGGAGGGCCCGATACGCAGTATTTT. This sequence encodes CASSQELAGGPDTQYF.

CDR3 DNA sequence: TGTGCCAGCAGCCCCCGGACAGGGATAAGGGTGACTGAAGCTTTCTTT. The encoded protein is CASSPRTGIRVTEAFF. The chain is built from TRBV7-6 and TRBJ1-1; 8 bases line up with TRBD1. Losses at the gene ends were 5 bases for V and 5 bases for J; bases not matched to a gene: 13. The CDR3 has 16 amino acids. The germline V gene has CDR1 SGHVS and CDR2 FNYEAQ.

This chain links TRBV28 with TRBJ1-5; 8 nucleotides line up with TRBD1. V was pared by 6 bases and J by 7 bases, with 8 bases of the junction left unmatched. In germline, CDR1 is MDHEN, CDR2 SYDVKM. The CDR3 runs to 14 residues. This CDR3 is CASRRTGITQPQHF. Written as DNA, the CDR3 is TGTGCCAGCAGGCGGACAGGGATAACCCAGCCCCAGCATTTT.

The CDR3 DNA follows: TGTGCCAGCAGCGCGGGACAGGGAGAGACCCAGTACTTC. As protein: CASSAGQGETQYF. This chain connects TRBV7-3 to TRBJ2-5; TRBD1 matches 9 bases. The germline V gene encodes CDR1 SGHTA and CDR2 FQGTGA. The CDR3 is made up of 13 amino acids. With 5 bases clipped from V and 4 bases from J, the junction kept 2 bases outside the gene matches. Drawing the rest from reference TRBV7-3 and TRBJ2-5, the complete variable domain is GAGVSQTPSNKVTEKGKYVELRCDPISGHTALYWYRQSLGQGPEFLIYFQGTGAADDSGLPNDRFFAVRPEGSVSTLKIQRTERGDSAVYLCASSAGQGETQYFGPGTRLLVL.

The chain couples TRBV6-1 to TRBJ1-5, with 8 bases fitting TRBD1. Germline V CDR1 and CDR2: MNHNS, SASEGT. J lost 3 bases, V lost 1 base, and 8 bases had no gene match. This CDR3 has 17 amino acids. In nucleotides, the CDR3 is TGTGCCAGCAGTGAAGTCCGCGGGACAGGCGTCAATCAGCCCCAGCATTTT. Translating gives CASSEVRGTGVNQPQHF.

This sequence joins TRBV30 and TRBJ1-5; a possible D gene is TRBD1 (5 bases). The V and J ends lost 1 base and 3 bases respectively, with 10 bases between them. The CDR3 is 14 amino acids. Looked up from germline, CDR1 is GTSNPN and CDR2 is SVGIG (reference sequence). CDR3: CAWSGGALNQPQHF. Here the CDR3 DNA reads TGTGCCTGGAGTGGAGGGGCTCTCAATCAGCCCCAGCATTTT. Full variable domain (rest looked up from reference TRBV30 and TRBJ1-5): SQTIHQWPATLVQPVGSPLSLECTVEGTSNPNLYWYRQAAGRGLQLLFYSVGIGQISSEVPQNLSASRPQDRQFILSSKKLLLSDSGFYLCAWSGGALNQPQHFGDGTRLSIL.

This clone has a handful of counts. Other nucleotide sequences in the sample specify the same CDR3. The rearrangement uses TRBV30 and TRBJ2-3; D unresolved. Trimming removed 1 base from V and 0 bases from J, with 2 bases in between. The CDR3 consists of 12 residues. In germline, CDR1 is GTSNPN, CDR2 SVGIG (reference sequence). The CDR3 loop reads CAWSGSTDTQYF. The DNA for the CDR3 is TGTGCCTGGAGTGGTAGCACAGATACGCAGTATTTT.

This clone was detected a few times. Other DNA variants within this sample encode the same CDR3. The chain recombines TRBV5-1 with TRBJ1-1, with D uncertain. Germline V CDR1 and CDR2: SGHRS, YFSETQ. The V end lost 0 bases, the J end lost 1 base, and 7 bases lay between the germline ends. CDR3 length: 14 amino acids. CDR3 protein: CASSLAAGNTEAFF. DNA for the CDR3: TGCGCCAGCAGCTTGGCGGCAGGGAACACTGAAGCTTTCTTT.

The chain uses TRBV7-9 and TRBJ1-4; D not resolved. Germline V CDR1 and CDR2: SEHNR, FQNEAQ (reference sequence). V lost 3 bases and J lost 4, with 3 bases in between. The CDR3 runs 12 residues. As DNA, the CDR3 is TGTGCCAGCAGCTTTGGTAATGAAAAACTGTTTTTT. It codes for CASSFGNEKLFF. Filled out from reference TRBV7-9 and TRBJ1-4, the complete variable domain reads DTGVSQNPRHKITKRGQNVTFRCDPISEHNRLYWYRQTLGQGPEFLTYFQNEAQLEKSRLLSDRFSAERPKGSFSTLEIQRTEQGDSAMYLCASSFGNEKLFFGSGTQLSVL.

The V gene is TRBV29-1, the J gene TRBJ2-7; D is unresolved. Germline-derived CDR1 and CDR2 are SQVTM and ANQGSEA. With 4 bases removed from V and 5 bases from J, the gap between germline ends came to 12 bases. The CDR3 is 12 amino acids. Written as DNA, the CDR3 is TGCAGCGTTGGGTTGCTGGCAGACGAGCAGTACTTC. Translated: CSVGLLADEQYF.

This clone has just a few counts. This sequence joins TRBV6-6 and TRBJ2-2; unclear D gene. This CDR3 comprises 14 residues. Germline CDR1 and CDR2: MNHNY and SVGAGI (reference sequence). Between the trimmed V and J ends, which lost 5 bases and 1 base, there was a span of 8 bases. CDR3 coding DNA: TGTGCCAGCAGTGATGTCCGGAACACCGGGGAGCTGTTTTTT. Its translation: CASSDVRNTGELFF.

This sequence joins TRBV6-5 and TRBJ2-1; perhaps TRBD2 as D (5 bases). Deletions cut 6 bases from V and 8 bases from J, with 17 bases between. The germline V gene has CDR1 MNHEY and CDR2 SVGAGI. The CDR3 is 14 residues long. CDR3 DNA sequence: TGTGCCAGCAGGTCCAACGGGCTAGCCCATGAGCAGTTCTTC. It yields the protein CASRSNGLAHEQFF.